This T cell receptor (beta chain) is drawn from a study of T cell changes during pregnancy in multiple sclerosis. After removal of 3 bases from V and 1 base from J, the junction contained 3 bases not matched to a gene. CDR3 length: 14 amino acids. Germline loops: CDR1 KGHSH, CDR2 LQKENI. Assay: immunoSEQ multiplex PCR; the TCRdb copy retains only in-frame clones and omits some. The table records fewer than 75,000 clones, roughly nine tenths of them present only once. The chain links TRBV18 to TRBJ2-7; TRBD1 aligns across 7 bases. The sequences come from peripheral blood, collected in the second trimester of pregnancy. The receptor was isolated from a female donor with multiple sclerosis, enrolled in a pregnancy study. CDR3 loop: CASSPDRDSYEQYF. In nucleotides, the CDR3 is TGTGCCAGCTCACCCGACAGGGATTCCTACGAGCAGTACTTC.